The 2 T cell receptor beta chains given below trace back to one sample, sequenced in a study of post-analysis software for immune sequencing data. Study-wide results and caveats: Higher frequency in patients than in controls was seen for roughly five TRBV segments, with TRBV5-6, TRBV5-1 and TRBV20-1 among them.

cDNA libraries of TCR beta carried unique molecular identifiers. TCRdb called the PCR reads again in MiXCR, with one record for every CDR3 protein. The sample lists fewer than 600,000 distinct CDR3 sequences, roughly 46% seen once, with roughly 12% in the top ten. Their antigens are not known. Sequencing was done on a sample of blood. The receptors shown here come from a girl aged 5-17 years with multiple sclerosis.

This clonotype was observed a handful of times. The CDR3 sequence is CASSFLAGSPTDTQYF. The CDR3 DNA is TGTGCCAGCAGTTTTCTAGCGGGATCACCCACAGATACGCAGTATTTT. The rearrangement uses TRBV28 and TRBJ2-3, with 9 bases fitting TRBD2. The CDR3 spans 16 residues. V lost 3 bases and J lost 2; bases outside the gene matches: 6. Per germline, CDR1 MDHEN and CDR2 SYDVKM.

The genes are TRBV4-1 and TRBJ2-5; TRBD2 agrees at 8 bases. Judging by the DNA end, TRBJ2-7 fits better; the J call may be wrong. The CDR3 runs 15 residues. Germline lookup yields CDR1 MGHRA and CDR2 YSYEKL. CDR3 coding DNA: TGCGCCAGCAGCCAAGGTCTCGGGACTAGCTACGAGCAGTACTTC. This translates into CASSQGLGTSYEQYF.